Listed here are 15 T cell receptor beta chains from one sample, sequenced in a study of blood T cell repertoires in COVID-19. Using immunoSEQ multiplex PCR, the repertoire was profiled, and TCRdb retains in-frame clones only, with some absent. The sample contains tens of thousands of clones, about nine tenths of which appear only once. The source material was peripheral blood. Receptors originate from a woman of 80 years or more with acute or convalescent COVID-19.

The chain combines TRBV6-5 with TRBJ1-1; possible D gene TRBD1, 6 bases. V was shortened by 6 bases and J by 2 bases, with 10 bases between the two germline ends. Germline assignment: CDR1 MNHEY and CDR2 SVGAGI. This CDR3 comprises 13 residues. CDR3 region: CASSGQPNTEAFF. In nucleotides, the CDR3 is TGTGCCAGCAGCGGACAGCCTAACACTGAAGCTTTCTTT.

The chain combines TRBV10-3 with TRBJ1-4; D not resolved. This CDR3 spans 13 amino acids. Germline-derived CDR1 and CDR2 are ENHRY and SYGVKD. Trimming removed 10 bases from V and 2 bases from J, with 11 bases in between. The CDR3 DNA reads TGTGCCACCCGACACCCCACTAATGAAAAACTGTTTTTT. Residues: CATRHPTNEKLFF.

The CDR3 DNA sequence: TGTGCCACCAGTGATTTTGAGGGGGGCACAGATACGCAGTATTTT. Encoded protein: CATSDFEGGTDTQYF. The chain joins TRBV24-1 to TRBJ2-3; maybe TRBD1 (6 bases). V was pared by 1 base and J by 1 base, with 8 bases between. Germline V lookup: CDR1 KGHDR, CDR2 SFDVKD. This CDR3 spans 15 amino acids.

The chain joins TRBV2 to TRBJ2-2; possible D gene TRBD1, 5 bases. Trimming stripped 0 bases from V and 1 base from J, with 15 bases between. Germline V gives CDR1 SNHLY, CDR2 FYNNEI. This CDR3 has 18 amino acids. Here the CDR3 DNA reads TGTGCCAGCAGTGAAGCGCTTCAGCCCAGGGAGAACACCGGGGAGCTGTTTTTT. This gives the protein CASSEALQPRENTGELFF.

V gene TRBV11-2 combines with J gene TRBJ1-2; unclear D gene. This CDR3 spans 13 amino acids. Looked up from germline, CDR1 is SGHAT and CDR2 is FQNNGV. Trimming shortened V by 1 base and J by 8 bases, and 11 bases separated the two germline ends. CDR3 sequence: CASSLARNGGYTF. The CDR3 nucleotides read TGTGCCAGCAGCTTAGCTCGGAACGGGGGCTACACCTTC.

The V and J genes are TRBV30 and TRBJ2-1; the match to TRBD2 covers 14 bases. V gave up 3 bases and J gave up 10 bases; unmatched junction bases: 5. This CDR3 region has 14 residues. From germline, CDR1 is GTSNPN and CDR2 SVGIG (reference sequence). Here the CDR3 reads CAWRTSGGAREQFF. Here the CDR3 DNA reads TGTGCCTGGAGGACTAGCGGGGGGGCAAGGGAGCAGTTCTTC.

The CDR3 DNA sequence: TGTGCCAGCAGTTTAGGAGGGCACGGGGAGCTGTTTTTT. Protein: CASSLGGHGELFF. The chain has TRBV28 and TRBJ2-2; tentatively, D is TRBD2 (6 bases). Looked up from germline, CDR1 is MDHEN and CDR2 is SYDVKM. CDR3 size: 13 residues. V shed 2 bases and J shed 7 bases, with 8 bases lying between them. The complete variable domain, with remaining parts taken from reference TRBV28 and TRBJ2-2, reads DVKVTQSSRYLVKRTGEKVFLECVQDMDHENMFWYRQDPGLGLRLIYFSYDVKMKEKGDIPEGYSVSREKKERFSLILESASTNQTSMYLCASSLGGHGELFFGEGSRLTVL.

The chain couples TRBV19 to TRBJ2-6, with TRBD1 matching 8 bases. V trimming: 7 bases; J trimming: 2 bases; junction bases outside the gene matches: 13. Per germline, CDR1 LNHDA and CDR2 SQIVND (reference sequence). The CDR3 totals 18 residues. The DNA for the CDR3 is TGTGCCAGTACCGGCTACAGGGGGTTTGAAGCTGGGGCCAACGTCCTGACTTTC. This sequence encodes CASTGYRGFEAGANVLTF.

This CDR3 is CASSIDPGFGQPQHF. The CDR3 nucleotides read TGTGCCAGTAGTATAGATCCAGGGTTCGGTCAGCCCCAGCATTTT. V is TRBV19 and J is TRBJ1-5, with TRBD1 as a possible D gene (5 bases). From germline, CDR1 is LNHDA and CDR2 SQIVND (reference sequence). V was clipped by 0 bases and J by 6 bases, with 12 bases between them. The CDR3 is 15 residues long.

The gene calls are TRBV27 and TRBJ1-1, with 8 bases identical to TRBD1. The ends lost 5 bases at V and 4 bases at J; junction bases unmatched: 9. CDR3 length: 15 amino acids. Looked up from germline, CDR1 is MNHEY and CDR2 is SMNVEV (reference sequence). DNA for the CDR3: TGTGCCAGCAGTCTAACGACAGGGGCGACCACTGAAGCTTTCTTT. Amino acids: CASSLTTGATTEAFF.

The rearrangement links TRBV30 to TRBJ2-5, with TRBD1 identical over 10 bases. V gave up 7 bases and J gave up 7 bases; unmatched junction bases: 6. This CDR3 has 12 residues. Germline loops: CDR1 GTSNPN, CDR2 SVGIG (reference sequence). The CDR3, as DNA: TGTGCCTTGCGACAGGGGGCAGGGACCCAGTACTTC. Translation: CALRQGAGTQYF. Full variable domain (outside the CDR3, taken from reference TRBV30 and TRBJ2-5): SQTIHQWPATLVQPVGSPLSLECTVEGTSNPNLYWYRQAAGRGLQLLFYSVGIGQISSEVPQNLSASRPQDRQFILSSKKLLLSDSGFYLCALRQGAGTQYFGPGTRLLVL.

The chain links TRBV5-4 to TRBJ2-1; 11 bases are shared with TRBD2. Germline-derived CDR1 and CDR2 are SGHNT and YYREEE (reference sequence). This CDR3 region has 16 residues. With 5 bases clipped from V and 0 bases from J, the junction kept 4 bases outside the gene matches. In nucleotides, the CDR3 is TGTGCCAGCAGTAGTGGGACTAGCGGCTCCTACAATGAGCAGTTCTTC. The encoded protein is CASSSGTSGSYNEQFF.

The chain uses TRBV7-9 and TRBJ1-1, with TRBD1 as a possible D gene (5 bases). The V gene's germline CDR1 is SEHNR and CDR2 FQNEAQ (reference sequence). V lost 3 bases and J 0 bases, leaving 20 bases between the germline ends. The CDR3 consists of 18 residues. This chain's CDR3 is CASSFDRGEASLNTEAFF. CDR3 DNA sequence: TGTGCCAGCAGCTTTGATCGGGGGGAGGCCAGCCTGAACACTGAAGCTTTCTTT.

This sequence joins TRBV2 and TRBJ1-6; 7 bases match TRBD1. The V gene end was trimmed by 6 bases and the J gene end by 7 bases; junction bases not matched to a gene: 12. Germline values: CDR1 SNHLY, CDR2 FYNNEI. This CDR3 is 16 amino acids long. The CDR3 region has the DNA TGTGCCAGCAGGGTACAGGGGAGAATAGGCAATTCACCCCTCCACTTT. It codes for CASRVQGRIGNSPLHF.

This chain uses TRBV6-6 with TRBJ2-7, with 7 bases matching TRBD2. V lost 2 bases, J lost 6 bases, and 13 bases stayed unmatched. The V gene's germline CDR1 is MNHNY and CDR2 SVGAGI (reference sequence). CDR3 length: 16 residues. The CDR3 sequence: CASSYVGGTWGSEQYF. In DNA, the CDR3 is TGTGCCAGCAGTTACGTCGGGGGGACGTGGGGGTCCGAGCAGTACTTC.